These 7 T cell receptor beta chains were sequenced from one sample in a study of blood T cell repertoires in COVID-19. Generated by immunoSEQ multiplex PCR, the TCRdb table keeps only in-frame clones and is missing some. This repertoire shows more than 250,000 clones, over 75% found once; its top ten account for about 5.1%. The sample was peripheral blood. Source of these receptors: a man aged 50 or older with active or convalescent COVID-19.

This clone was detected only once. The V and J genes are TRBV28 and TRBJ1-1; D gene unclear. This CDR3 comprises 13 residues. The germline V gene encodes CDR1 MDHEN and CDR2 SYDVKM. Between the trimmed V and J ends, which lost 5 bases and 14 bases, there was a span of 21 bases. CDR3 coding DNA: TGTGCCAGCAGTCCCGACAACCCCAACAGTGAGTTCTTT. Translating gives CASSPDNPNSEFF.

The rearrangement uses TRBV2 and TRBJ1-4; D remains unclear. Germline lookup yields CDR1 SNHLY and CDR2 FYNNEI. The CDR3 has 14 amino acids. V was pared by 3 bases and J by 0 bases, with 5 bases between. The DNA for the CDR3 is TGTGCCAGCAGTGACGTCGCAACTAATGAAAAACTGTTTTTT. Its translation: CASSDVATNEKLFF.

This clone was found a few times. CDR3 loop: CAWRVREGRETQYF. The CDR3 bases are TGTGCCTGGAGGGTGCGGGAGGGGAGAGAGACCCAGTACTTC. This chain joins TRBV30 and TRBJ2-5; 9 bases fit TRBD2. Looked up from germline, CDR1 is GTSNPN and CDR2 is SVGIG (reference sequence). V trimming: 3 bases; J trimming: 4 bases; junction bases outside the gene matches: 6. This CDR3 comprises 14 residues.

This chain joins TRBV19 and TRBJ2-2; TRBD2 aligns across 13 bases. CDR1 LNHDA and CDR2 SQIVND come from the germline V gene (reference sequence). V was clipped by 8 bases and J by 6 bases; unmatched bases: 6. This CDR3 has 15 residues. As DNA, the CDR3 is TGTGCCAGTGCGACTAGCGGGAGGACCGCCGGGGAGCTGTTTTTT. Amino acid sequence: CASATSGRTAGELFF.

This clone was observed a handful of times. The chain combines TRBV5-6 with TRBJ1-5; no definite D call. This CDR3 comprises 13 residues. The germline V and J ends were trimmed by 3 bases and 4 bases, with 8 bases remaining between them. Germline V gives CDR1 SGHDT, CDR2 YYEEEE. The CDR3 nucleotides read TGTGCCAGCAGCTACTCCCTTAATCAGCCCCAGCATTTT. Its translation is CASSYSLNQPQHF.

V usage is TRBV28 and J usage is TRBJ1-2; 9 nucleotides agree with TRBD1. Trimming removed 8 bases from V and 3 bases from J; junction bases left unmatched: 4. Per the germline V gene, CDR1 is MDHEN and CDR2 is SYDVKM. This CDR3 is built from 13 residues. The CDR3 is CASGTGWHYGYTF. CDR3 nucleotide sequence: TGTGCCAGCGGGACAGGGTGGCACTATGGCTACACCTTC.

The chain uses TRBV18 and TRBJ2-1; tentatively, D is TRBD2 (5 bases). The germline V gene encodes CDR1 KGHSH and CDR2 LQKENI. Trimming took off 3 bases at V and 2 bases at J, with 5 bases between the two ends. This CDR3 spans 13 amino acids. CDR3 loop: CASSPGAYNEQFF. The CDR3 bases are TGTGCCAGCTCACCGGGAGCCTACAATGAGCAGTTCTTC.